This TCR beta chain was profiled in a study of T cell changes during pregnancy in multiple sclerosis. TCRdb's table, derived via immunoSEQ multiplex PCR, lists solely in-frame clones and lacks some. The sample yields roughly 35,000 clones, 92% seen once. The CDR3 runs to 17 residues. Germline V gene sequence: CDR1 SGHNT, CDR2 YYREEE (reference sequence). V lost 0 bases and J lost 3, with 18 bases in between. This receptor was obtained from a female donor with multiple sclerosis, enrolled in a pregnancy study. Sequencing used CD4+ T cells from peripheral blood mononuclear cells, obtained after pregnancy. The rearrangement joins TRBV5-4 to TRBJ1-2; D not resolved. This CDR3 is CASSLDGSPFDYYGYTF. The CDR3 DNA is TGTGCCAGCAGCTTGGACGGGTCCCCCTTCGACTACTATGGCTACACCTTC. Full variable domain (remainder filled in from reference TRBV5-4 and TRBJ1-2): ETGVTQSPTHLIKTRGQQVTLRCSSQSGHNTVSWYQQALGQGPQFIFQYYREEENGRGNFPPRFSGLQFPNYSSELNVNALELDDSALYLCASSLDGSPFDYYGYTFGSGTRLTVV.